These 30 T cell receptor beta chains came from one sample sequenced in a study of CD4 T cells in relation to SARS-CoV-2 and coronaviruses. CD4+ T cells from unexposed donors were obtained before the COVID-19 pandemic (2011-2018). The cells were cultured for about ten days before CD4+ T cells were isolated. Measured with immunoSEQ multiplex PCR; TCRdb has only the in-frame clones, and not every one. This sample has roughly 17,000 clones, with around 77% found just once. Their specific antigens are unknown. Sequences were obtained from CD4+ T cells from PBMCs, cultured in vitro. The receptors originated from a human donor in good health.

The chain carries TRBV6-6 and TRBJ1-2, with TRBD1 as a possible D gene (6 bases). The CDR3 extends over 14 amino acids. CDR1 MNHNY and CDR2 SVGAGI come from the germline V gene (reference sequence). V lost 2 bases and J lost 6, with 13 bases in between. CDR3 amino acids: CASSYGGAYNGYTF. The CDR3 DNA follows: TGTGCCAGCAGTTACGGGGGGGCGTATAATGGCTACACCTTC.

The chain recombines TRBV10-3 with TRBJ2-7; the D is unclear. This CDR3 spans 13 amino acids. CDR1 and CDR2 (germline): ENHRY, SYGVKD. V lost 3 bases and J lost 2, with 8 bases in between. CDR3 protein: CAISDGPTYEQYF. The CDR3, as DNA: TGTGCCATCAGTGATGGACCTACCTACGAGCAGTACTTC.

This chain uses TRBV3-1 (or the pseudogene TRBV3-2) with TRBJ2-7; 7 positions match TRBD2. Germline V CDR1 and CDR2: LGHDT, YNNKEL (reference sequence). The CDR3 loop spans 15 amino acids. The ends lost 4 bases at V and 8 bases at J; junction bases unmatched: 14. CDR3 region: CASSRRVAGLRKQYF. The CDR3, as DNA: TGTGCCAGCAGCCGTCGAGTAGCGGGTCTTCGAAAGCAGTACTTC.

This clone was detected only once. V usage is TRBV7-2 and J usage is TRBJ2-3; D gene uncertain. Looked up from germline, CDR1 is SGHTA and CDR2 is FQGNSA. The CDR3 is 14 amino acids. Trimming left V 4 bases short and J 2 bases short, with 10 bases between. The CDR3 sequence: CASSSDRNTDTQYF. The CDR3 bases are TGTGCCAGCAGCTCGGACCGAAACACAGATACGCAGTATTTT.

This clone was counted a few times. The chain uses TRBV19 and TRBJ1-5; TRBD1 might be the D (6 bases). The CDR3 consists of 17 residues. V was clipped by 4 bases and J by 5 bases, with 21 bases between them. Germline loops: CDR1 LNHDA, CDR2 SQIVND (reference sequence). The CDR3 sequence is CASSKTHSTGFYQPQHF. CDR3 bases: TGTGCCAGTAGTAAAACTCATTCAACAGGGTTTTATCAGCCCCAGCATTTT.

The rearrangement links TRBV11-2 to TRBJ2-2; 8 nucleotides line up with TRBD1. J gave up 2 bases and V 5 bases, and 10 bases lay outside the gene matches. The CDR3 totals 17 residues. The V gene's germline CDR1 is SGHAT and CDR2 FQNNGV. CDR3 sequence: CASSPSMTGVNTGELFF. The CDR3 nucleotides are TGTGCCAGCAGCCCGAGCATGACAGGGGTCAACACCGGGGAGCTGTTTTTT.

This clone was detected a few times. The chain has TRBV19 and TRBJ2-7; 9 bases line up with TRBD2. The V gene's germline CDR1 is LNHDA and CDR2 SQIVND (reference sequence). The V segment lost 8 bases and the J segment 5 bases; nucleotides outside the gene matches: 7. The CDR3 is made up of 13 amino acids. The CDR3 bases are TGTGCCAGTCGCGGGACTAGCTGGGACGAGCAGTACTTC. Translation: CASRGTSWDEQYF.

By share, this clone counts as large. The chain carries TRBV9 and TRBJ2-7; TRBD2 matches at 7 bases. The CDR3 runs to 14 residues. Germline V lookup: CDR1 SGDLS, CDR2 YYNGEE. V dropped 4 bases and J dropped 6; count of bases not matched to a gene: 10. Written as DNA, the CDR3 is TGTGCCAGCAGCAGAGGACTAGGTCTCTCCGAGCAGTACTTC. This gives the protein CASSRGLGLSEQYF.

This clone was recorded a few times. The gene calls are TRBV4-2 and TRBJ1-2, with D perhaps matching TRBD1 (5 bases). The CDR3 is made up of 15 amino acids. The germline V gene encodes CDR1 LGHNA and CDR2 YNFKEQ. Trimming took 1 base from V and 13 from J, leaving 22 bases between them. For the CDR3, the DNA is TGTGCCAGCAGCCAAGGAAATCGGGAAGGGACTATTCTCACCTTC. Translated, it gives CASSQGNREGTILTF.

The J gene is TRBJ1-3, the V gene TRBV2; no clear D. The CDR3 has 14 amino acids. V was shortened by 7 bases and J by 1 base, with 11 bases between the two germline ends. Germline values: CDR1 SNHLY, CDR2 FYNNEI. The CDR3 loop is CASTRGSSGNTIYF. The CDR3 coding sequence is TGTGCCAGCACGCGGGGAAGTTCTGGAAACACCATATATTTT. Complete variable domain (other parts from reference TRBV2 and TRBJ1-3): EPEVTQTPSHQVTQMGQEVILRCVPISNHLYFYWYRQILGQKVEFLVSFYNNEISEKSEIFDDQFSVERPDGSNFTLKIRSTKLEDSAMYFCASTRGSSGNTIYFGEGSWLTVV.

In its sample, this clone was seen a few times. The CDR3 sequence is CASSFLAGGTYEQYF. Here the CDR3 DNA reads TGCGCCAGCAGCTTCCTAGCGGGAGGGACCTACGAGCAGTACTTC. The rearrangement joins TRBV5-1 to TRBJ2-7, with 12 nucleotides matching TRBD2. Germline CDR1 SGHRS, CDR2 YFSETQ. V shed 2 bases, J shed 2 bases, and the junction held 2 bases outside the gene matches. The CDR3 is made up of 15 amino acids.

The chain recombines TRBV19 with TRBJ2-5; D uncertain. CDR1 and CDR2 from the germline V gene are LNHDA and SQIVND (reference sequence). Deletions cut 3 bases from V and 5 bases from J, with 7 bases between. The CDR3 is 12 amino acids. CDR3 DNA: TGTGCCAGTAGTATCTTATCGGAGACCCAGTACTTC. Translation gives CASSILSETQYF.

J is TRBJ2-1 and V is TRBV4-1; D might be TRBD2 (5 bases). Germline CDR1 reads MGHRA; CDR2 reads YSYEKL. V lost 3 bases and J 0 bases, leaving 9 bases between the germline ends. The CDR3 consists of 15 residues. CDR3 residues: CASSQDRDSYNEQFF. CDR3 in DNA: TGCGCCAGCAGCCAGGACCGGGACTCCTACAATGAGCAGTTCTTC.

The V and J genes are TRBV2 and TRBJ2-7, with D perhaps being TRBD1 or TRBD2 (5 bases each). CDR3 length equals 14 residues. The V gene lost 6 bases and the J gene lost 7 bases, with 19 bases spanning the gap. CDR1 is SNHLY and CDR2 is FYNNEI in the germline V gene. CDR3 nucleotide sequence: TGTGCCAGCAGCTACGATACCGGGGCGAGGGAGCAGTACTTC. It yields the protein CASSYDTGAREQYF.

This clone has just a few counts. The chain links TRBV2 to TRBJ2-1; 7 nucleotides match TRBD1. The germline V gene encodes CDR1 SNHLY and CDR2 FYNNEI. Losses at the gene ends were 7 bases for V and 3 bases for J; bases not matched to a gene: 9. The length of the CDR3 is 15 residues. CDR3 sequence (DNA): TGTGCCAGCACCCCCGAGGGGGCGGGCTACAATGAGCAGTTCTTC. It translates to CASTPEGAGYNEQFF.

CDR3 nucleotide sequence: TGTGCCACCATCGCGCCGGGACGCCCCTACAATGAGCAGTTCTTC. This sequence encodes CATIAPGRPYNEQFF. The J gene is TRBJ2-1, the V gene TRBV19; D is perhaps TRBD1 or TRBD2 (5 bases each). V lost 10 bases and J 2 bases, leaving 18 bases between the germline ends. The CDR3 has 15 amino acids. Per the germline V gene, CDR1 is LNHDA and CDR2 is SQIVND (reference sequence).

The gene calls are TRBV28 and TRBJ2-3; a possible D gene is TRBD1 (5 bases). Germline CDR1 and CDR2: MDHEN and SYDVKM. The CDR3 runs 15 residues. V lost 1 base, J lost 2 bases, and 10 bases lay in between. CDR3 sequence reads: CASSLSQAATDTQYF. The CDR3 nucleotides read TGTGCCAGCAGTTTATCACAGGCCGCCACAGATACGCAGTATTTT.

DNA for the CDR3: TGTGCCAGCAGTCAGGGGACTAGCAGGATCGTTGGAGAGACCCAGTACTTC. Amino acid sequence: CASSQGTSRIVGETQYF. The V gene is TRBV6-6, the J gene TRBJ2-5, with TRBD2 matching over 9 bases. The germline V gene encodes CDR1 MNHNY and CDR2 SVGAGI (reference sequence). The CDR3 runs to 17 residues. J lost 4 bases, V lost 5 bases, and 14 bases had no gene match.

The rearrangement uses TRBV21-1 and TRBJ2-4; TRBD2, the table's D call, lacks a check against the DNA. TRBV21-1 corresponds to a pseudogene. There are 17 residues in the CDR3. The DNA of the CDR3 is TGTGCCAGCAGCAAAGAGGATAGCGGATACCACAAAAACATTCAGTACTTC. This codes for CASSKEDSGYHKNIQYF.

This rearrangement joins TRBV24-1 to TRBJ2-2, with unresolved D. This CDR3 comprises 14 residues. V lost 3 bases and J 5 bases, leaving 9 bases between the germline ends. Per the germline V gene, CDR1 is KGHDR and CDR2 is SFDVKD. The CDR3: CATSDARKTGELFF. The CDR3 DNA follows: TGTGCCACCAGTGATGCCCGAAAAACCGGGGAGCTGTTTTTT.

V usage is TRBV6-5 and J usage is TRBJ1-4, with D tentatively TRBD1 (6 bases). With 3 bases removed from V and 6 bases from J, the gap between germline ends came to 11 bases. The CDR3 has 14 residues. The germline V gene has CDR1 MNHEY and CDR2 SVGAGI. The CDR3: CASSYSPGDEKLFF. CDR3 bases: TGTGCCAGCAGTTATTCCCCAGGGGATGAAAAACTGTTTTTT.

This chain links TRBV7-8 with TRBJ2-7, with D possibly TRBD2 on 6 matching bases. The CDR3 runs 16 residues. V lost 1 base to trimming and J lost 6 bases, with 19 bases between them. Per germline, CDR1 SGHVS and CDR2 FQNEAQ. CDR3 in amino acids: CASSLDSGTRTSEQYF. The CDR3 nucleotides read TGTGCCAGCAGCTTAGATTCTGGGACTCGGACGTCCGAGCAGTACTTC.

CDR3 DNA: TGCGCCAGCAGCCCCCCCTTGGGGACTACCAATGAGCAGTTCTTC. This translates into CASSPPLGTTNEQFF. The rearrangement joins TRBV4-1 to TRBJ2-1; the match to TRBD2 covers 7 bases. J was trimmed by 6 bases and V by 4 bases; bases with no gene match: 9. The CDR3 totals 15 residues. Per the germline V gene, CDR1 is MGHRA and CDR2 is YSYEKL.

This chain connects TRBV30 to TRBJ2-1; unclear D gene. The length of the CDR3 is 15 residues. From germline, CDR1 is GTSNPN and CDR2 SVGIG (reference sequence). Trimming took 3 bases from V and 4 from J, leaving 16 bases between them. Written as DNA, the CDR3 is TGTGCCTGGAGCCTTACCCTCGGGTGGTACAATGAGCAGTTCTTC. Encoded protein: CAWSLTLGWYNEQFF.

The V and J genes are TRBV18 and TRBJ2-5, with a weak D call TRBD2 (6 bases). Germline V gene sequence: CDR1 KGHSH, CDR2 LQKENI. The CDR3 loop spans 15 amino acids. V was pared by 3 bases and J by 4 bases, with 15 bases between. Here the CDR3 DNA reads TGTGCCAGCTCACCGGGAGTAGCGGAGACAGAGACCCAGTACTTC. This encodes CASSPGVAETETQYF.

The CDR3 reads CASSESPQGQPQHF. In nucleotides, the CDR3 is TGCGCCAGCAGTGAGTCTCCCCAAGGGCAGCCCCAGCATTTT. The gene calls are TRBV10-1 and TRBJ1-5; no firm D call. V was pared by 0 bases and J by 7 bases, with 10 bases between. The CDR3 loop spans 14 amino acids. CDR1 is WNHNN, CDR2 SYGVQD, per germline (reference sequence).

The sample holds one count of this clone. This chain uses TRBV30 with TRBJ2-5, with 8 bases that match TRBD1. This CDR3 is built from 13 residues. With 2 bases clipped from V and 6 bases from J, the junction kept 5 bases outside the gene matches. Germline values: CDR1 GTSNPN, CDR2 SVGIG (reference sequence). The CDR3 DNA reads as TGTGCCTGGAGTCGAGACAGGGGAAAGACCCAGTACTTC. It encodes CAWSRDRGKTQYF.

This rearrangement joins TRBV19 to TRBJ1-6, with D maybe TRBD1 (5 bases). Germline V gene data show CDR1 as LNHDA and CDR2 as SQIVND (reference sequence). CDR3 length equals 14 residues. V was pared by 9 bases and J by 6 bases, with 15 bases between. CDR3: CASKTGTVNSPLHF. DNA for the CDR3: TGTGCCAGCAAAACCGGGACGGTTAATTCACCCCTCCACTTT.

The chain couples TRBV6-4 to TRBJ2-2; 7 nucleotides agree with TRBD1. V lost 6 bases and J lost 5; bases outside the gene matches: 6. Germline lookup yields CDR1 MRHNA and CDR2 SNTAGT. CDR3 size: 14 residues. For the CDR3, the DNA is TGTGCCAGCAGGAGACAGGGTGAAACCGGGGAGCTGTTTTTT. Its protein is CASRRQGETGELFF.

This clone came up a few times. The chain couples TRBV29-1 to TRBJ2-3, with a weak D call TRBD2 (6 bases). CDR1 and CDR2 (germline): SQVTM, ANQGSEA. V lost 6 bases, J lost 3 bases, and 13 bases lay in between. The CDR3 is 13 residues long. The CDR3 DNA reads TGCAGCGTACTAACGGGGGTTACAGATACGCAGTATTTT. This translates into CSVLTGVTDTQYF.